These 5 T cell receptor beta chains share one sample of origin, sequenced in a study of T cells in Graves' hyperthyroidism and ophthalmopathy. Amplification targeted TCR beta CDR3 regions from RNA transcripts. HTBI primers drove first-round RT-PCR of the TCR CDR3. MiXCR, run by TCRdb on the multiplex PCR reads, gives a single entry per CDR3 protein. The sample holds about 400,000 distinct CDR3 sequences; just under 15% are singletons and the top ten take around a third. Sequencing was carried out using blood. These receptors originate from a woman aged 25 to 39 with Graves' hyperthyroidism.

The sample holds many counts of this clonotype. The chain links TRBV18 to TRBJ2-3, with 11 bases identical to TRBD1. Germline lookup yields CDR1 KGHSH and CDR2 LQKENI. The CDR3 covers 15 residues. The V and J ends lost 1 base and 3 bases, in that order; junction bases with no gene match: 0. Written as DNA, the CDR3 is TGTGCCAGCTCACCACGGGACAGGGGGACAGATACGCAGTATTTT. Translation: CASSPRDRGTDTQYF.

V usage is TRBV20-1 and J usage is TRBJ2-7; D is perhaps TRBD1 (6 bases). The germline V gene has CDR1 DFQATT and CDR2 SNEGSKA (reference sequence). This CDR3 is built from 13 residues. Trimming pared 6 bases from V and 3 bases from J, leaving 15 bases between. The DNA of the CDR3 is TGCAGTGCAAGCAGGGGTCGGGGCTACGAGCAGTACTTC. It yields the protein CSASRGRGYEQYF.

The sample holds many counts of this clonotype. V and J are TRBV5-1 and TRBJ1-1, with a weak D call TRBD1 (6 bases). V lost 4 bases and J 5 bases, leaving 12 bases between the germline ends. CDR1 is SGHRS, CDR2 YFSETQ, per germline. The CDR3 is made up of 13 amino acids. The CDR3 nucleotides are TGCGCCAGCAGCCTATCAGGGGAAACTGAAGCTTTCTTT. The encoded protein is CASSLSGETEAFF. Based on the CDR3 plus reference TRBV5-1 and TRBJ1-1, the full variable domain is KAGVTQTPRYLIKTRGQQVTLSCSPISGHRSVSWYQQTPGQGLQFLFEYFSETQRNKGNFPGRFSGRQFSNSRSEMNVSTLELGDSALYLCASSLSGETEAFFGQGTRLTVV.

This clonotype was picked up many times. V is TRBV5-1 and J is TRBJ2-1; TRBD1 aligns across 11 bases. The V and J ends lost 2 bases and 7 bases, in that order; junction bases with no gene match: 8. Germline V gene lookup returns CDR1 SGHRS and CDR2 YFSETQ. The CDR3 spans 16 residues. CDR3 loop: CASSLMPGQGVNEQFF. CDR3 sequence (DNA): TGCGCCAGCAGCTTAATGCCGGGACAGGGGGTTAATGAGCAGTTCTTC.

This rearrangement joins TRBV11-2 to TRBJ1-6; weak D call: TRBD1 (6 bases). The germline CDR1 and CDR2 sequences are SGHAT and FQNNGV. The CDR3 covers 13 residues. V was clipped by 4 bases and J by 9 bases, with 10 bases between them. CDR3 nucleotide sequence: TGTGCCAGCAGCTCCACAGGGATTTCACCCCTCCACTTT. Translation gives CASSSTGISPLHF.